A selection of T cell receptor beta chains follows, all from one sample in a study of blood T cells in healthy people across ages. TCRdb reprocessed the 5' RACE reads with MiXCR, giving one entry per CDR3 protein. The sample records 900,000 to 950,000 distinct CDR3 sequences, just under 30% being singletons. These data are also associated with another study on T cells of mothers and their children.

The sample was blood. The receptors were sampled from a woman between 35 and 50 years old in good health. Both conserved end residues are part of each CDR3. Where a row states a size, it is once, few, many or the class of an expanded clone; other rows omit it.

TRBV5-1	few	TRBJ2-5	CASSGKRQLQETQYF
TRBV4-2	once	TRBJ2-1	CASSHDGGGRHNEQFF
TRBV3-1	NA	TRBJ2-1	CASSQPTGGQFF
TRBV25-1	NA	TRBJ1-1	CASSGSTGPTEAFF
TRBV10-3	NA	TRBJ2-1	CATGGVGEQFF
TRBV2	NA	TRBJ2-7	CASKLFGGGADEQYF
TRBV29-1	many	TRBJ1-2	CSVERDRGRTGYTF
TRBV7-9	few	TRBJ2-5	CASSSTRTFPQETQYF
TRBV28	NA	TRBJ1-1	CASSKPYSGSEAFF
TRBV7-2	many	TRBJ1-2	CASGYAWGYYGYTF
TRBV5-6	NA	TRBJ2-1	CASSSWGGGSYNEQFF
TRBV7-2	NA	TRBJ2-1	CASSLAGPSGGFGDEQFF
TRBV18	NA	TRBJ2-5	CASSGRNGLTGLRQTQYF
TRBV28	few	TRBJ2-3	CASSLSRVTQYF
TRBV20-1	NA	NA	CSAKRGGETQYF
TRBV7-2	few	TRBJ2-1	CASRPPGIGANEQFF
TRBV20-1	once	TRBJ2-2	CSARGWGGPGELFF
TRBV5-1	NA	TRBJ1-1	CASSLEVFGSSTEAFF
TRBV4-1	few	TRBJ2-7	CASSQSSGETYEQYF
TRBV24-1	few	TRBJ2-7	CATSDPVQGHEQYF